This T cell receptor (beta chain) comes out of a study of blood T cell repertoires in COVID-19. This table comes from immunoSEQ multiplex PCR, and its TCRdb copy is limited to in-frame clones, with some not included. The sample records about 440,000 clones, around 91% being singletons. Germline loops: CDR1 GTSNPN, CDR2 SVGIG (reference sequence). The CDR3 covers 14 residues. Trimming cost V 5 bases and J 5 bases; bases outside gene matches: 9. The V call is TRBV30, the J call TRBJ1-5; 7 bases are shared with TRBD1. This sequence was found in a man between 18 and 35 years old who had recovered from COVID-19. The sample taken for sequencing was PBMCs or T cells enriched from blood (not recorded which). The CDR3 spells CAWARQGGHQPQHF. The CDR3, as DNA: TGTGCCTGGGCTCGACAGGGCGGTCATCAGCCCCAGCATTTT.